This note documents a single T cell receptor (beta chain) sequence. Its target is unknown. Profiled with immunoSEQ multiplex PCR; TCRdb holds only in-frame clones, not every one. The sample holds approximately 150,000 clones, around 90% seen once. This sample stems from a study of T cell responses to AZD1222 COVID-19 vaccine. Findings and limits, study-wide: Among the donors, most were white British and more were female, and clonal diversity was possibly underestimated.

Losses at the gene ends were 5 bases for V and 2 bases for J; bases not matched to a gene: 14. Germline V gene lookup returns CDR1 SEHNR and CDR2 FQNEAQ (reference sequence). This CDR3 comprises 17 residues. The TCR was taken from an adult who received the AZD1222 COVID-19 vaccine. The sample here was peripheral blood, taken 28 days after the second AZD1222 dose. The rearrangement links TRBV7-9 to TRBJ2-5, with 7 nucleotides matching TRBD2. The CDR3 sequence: CASSPPRGREVQETQYF. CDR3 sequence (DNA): TGTGCCAGCAGCCCCCCTCGCGGGAGAGAGGTACAAGAGACCCAGTACTTC.